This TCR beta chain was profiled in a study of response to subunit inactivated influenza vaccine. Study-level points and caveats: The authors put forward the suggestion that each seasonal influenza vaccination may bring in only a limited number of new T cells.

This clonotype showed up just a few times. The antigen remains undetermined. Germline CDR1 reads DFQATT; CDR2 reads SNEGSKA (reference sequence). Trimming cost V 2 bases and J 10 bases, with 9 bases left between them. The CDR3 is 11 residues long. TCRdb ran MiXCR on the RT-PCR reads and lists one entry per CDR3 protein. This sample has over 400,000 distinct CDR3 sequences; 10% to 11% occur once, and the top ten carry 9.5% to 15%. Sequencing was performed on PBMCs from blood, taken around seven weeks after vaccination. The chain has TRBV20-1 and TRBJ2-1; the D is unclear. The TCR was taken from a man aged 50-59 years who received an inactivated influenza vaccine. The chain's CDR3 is CSARITQEQFF. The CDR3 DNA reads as TGCAGTGCTAGAATAACCCAGGAGCAGTTCTTC.